This is a list of T cell receptor beta chains from one sample in a study of read filtering for tumor transcriptome and immune sequencing. In TCRdb, the reads were re-called with MiXCR into one record per CDR3 protein. Here the sample spans tens of thousands of distinct CDR3 sequences, approximately 20% being singletons. The sequencing input was a population of CD138-negative cells sorted from bone marrow. Every receptor here comes from a donor aged 40 or over with multiple myeloma. Both conserved end residues are part of each CDR3.

V: TRBV9; length: 14; J: TRBJ2-2; CDR3: CASSAVPKTGELFF
V: TRBV12-3/TRBV12-4; length: 14; J: TRBJ1-3; CDR3: CASTLGGSGNTIYF
V: TRBV6-2/TRBV6-3; length: 14; J: TRBJ2-1; CDR3: CASSYRAGNNEQFF
V: TRBV3-1; length: 14; J: TRBJ1-4; CDR3: CASSPVTGDEKLFF
V: TRBV28; length: 11; J: TRBJ1-1; CDR3: CAIEGATEAFF
V: TRBV28; length: 14; J: TRBJ2-7; CDR3: CASSLSAVRYEQYF
V: TRBV10-3; length: 15; J: TRBJ2-7; CDR3: CAISDPGQGAEEQYF
V: TRBV20-1; length: 16; J: TRBJ2-6; CDR3: CSASPSGSSGANVLTF
V: TRBV6-1; length: 13; J: TRBJ1-2; CDR3: CASSVLGNYGYTF
V: TRBV12-3/TRBV12-4; length: 15; J: TRBJ1-1; CDR3: CASSFGSRVGTEAFF
V: TRBV28; length: 12; J: TRBJ1-1; CDR3: CASRDRNTEAFF
V: TRBV20-1; length: 13; J: TRBJ2-1; CDR3: CSANQPPHNEQFF
V: TRBV7-3; length: 13; J: TRBJ1-1; CDR3: CASSSGQNTEAFF
V: TRBV5-6; length: 13; J: TRBJ1-5; CDR3: CASSLDRDQPQHF
V: TRBV5-1; length: 12; J: TRBJ2-1; CDR3: CASRTGVYEQFF
V: TRBV7-3; length: 14; J: TRBJ2-1; CDR3: CASTNGSSYNEQFF
V: TRBV27; length: 16; J: TRBJ1-1; CDR3: CASSAPLRGGITEAFF
V: TRBV20-1; length: 14; J: TRBJ2-1; CDR3: CSAAPGLAGAEQLF
V: TRBV5-6; length: 15; J: TRBJ2-2; CDR3: CASSWRDRDTGELFF
V: TRBV2; length: 11; J: TRBJ2-1; CDR3: CASSDPGYQFF
V: TRBV20-1; length: 12; J: TRBJ2-7; CDR3: CSAEDRYYEQYF
V: TRBV25-1; length: 11; J: TRBJ2-5; CDR3: CASKGLETQYF
V: TRBV20-1; length: 15; J: TRBJ2-1; CDR3: CSATPGTFSYNEQFF
V: TRBV7-3; length: 15; J: TRBJ2-3; CDR3: CASSSGTGDTDTQYF
V: TRBV7-2; length: 15; J: TRBJ2-7; CDR3: CASSPRASGGTVQYF
V: TRBV20-1; length: 14; J: TRBJ2-1; CDR3: CSAIPRLSYNEQFF
V: TRBV12-5; length: 13; J: TRBJ1-3; CDR3: CASGSDRGNTIYF
V: TRBV24-1; length: 15; J: TRBJ2-3; CDR3: CATSDLLGPTDTQYF
V: TRBV20-1; length: 16; J: TRBJ2-1; CDR3: CSARDRGTSSGNEQFF
V: TRBV5-6; length: 14; J: TRBJ2-2; CDR3: CASRLGPNTGELFF
V: TRBV24-1; length: 13; J: TRBJ1-1; CDR3: CATSATQGTEAFF
V: TRBV6-6; length: 11; J: TRBJ2-4; CDR3: CASSNQNIQYF
V: TRBV5-1; length: 16; J: TRBJ2-1; CDR3: CASSLAPSGRTDEQFF
V: TRBV11-3; length: 15; J: TRBJ2-1; CDR3: CASSTGLAGYNEQFF
V: TRBV6-5; length: 14; J: TRBJ2-1; CDR3: CASSYGGINNEQFF
V: TRBV28; length: 15; J: TRBJ2-1; CDR3: CASSFAGGPMNEQFF
V: TRBV5-1; length: 13; J: TRBJ2-1; CDR3: CASSLSTSTEQFF
V: TRBV23-1; length: 16; J: TRBJ2-1; CDR3: CASSQYRLGTYNEQFF
V: TRBV20-1; length: 13; J: TRBJ1-5; CDR3: CSASPRSNQPQHF
V: TRBV7-2; length: 15; J: TRBJ2-5; CDR3: CASSLGKLSMETQYF
V: TRBV5-1; length: 14; J: TRBJ2-1; CDR3: CASSRGQGYNEQFF
V: TRBV27; length: 14; J: TRBJ2-7; CDR3: CASSFSGSSYEQYF
V: TRBV5-1; length: 12; J: TRBJ2-1; CDR3: CASSLETAEQFF
V: TRBV6-6; length: 15; J: TRBJ1-5; CDR3: CASSYSVDGNQPQHF
V: TRBV20-1; length: 15; J: TRBJ2-1; CDR3: CSSKGGQNAYNEQFF
V: TRBV5-1; length: 14; J: TRBJ1-1; CDR3: CASSPENMNTEAFF
V: TRBV12-5; length: 14; J: TRBJ1-5; CDR3: CASGSGTGNQPQHF
V: TRBV20-1; length: 11; J: TRBJ2-1; CDR3: CSAFLPDEQFF
V: TRBV20-1; length: 14; J: TRBJ1-1; CDR3: CSAFRTVAGTEAFF
V: TRBV20-1; length: 16; J: TRBJ1-2; CDR3: CSARDKARGNNYGYTF
V: TRBV5-1; length: 14; J: TRBJ1-1; CDR3: CASSPGDSKTEAFF
V: TRBV15; length: 15; J: TRBJ1-3; CDR3: CATSRDVLAGNTIYF
V: TRBV30; length: 12; J: TRBJ2-1; CDR3: CAWRQNHNEQFF
V: TRBV20-1; length: 12; J: TRBJ2-1; CDR3: CSARYSVYEQFF
V: TRBV19; length: 14; J: TRBJ1-5; CDR3: CASNPSGGNQPQHF
V: TRBV10-3; length: 13; J: TRBJ2-1; CDR3: CATGGLAATEQFF
V: TRBV24-1; length: 14; J: TRBJ2-2; CDR3: CATSDYRNTGELFF
V: TRBV7-6; length: 13; J: TRBJ1-5; CDR3: CASSSGPNHPQHF
V: TRBV18; length: 13; J: TRBJ1-4; CDR3: CASSAPSGEKLFF
V: TRBV9; length: 14; J: TRBJ2-5; CDR3: CASSAGTAKETQYF